This is a list of T cell receptor beta chains from one sample in a study of blood T cells in healthy people across ages. TCRdb reprocessed the 5' RACE reads via MiXCR and lists one record per CDR3 protein. The profile covers 800,000 or so distinct CDR3 sequences, with 35% to 60% appearing a single time and 15% to 20% taken by the ten largest. Material for sequencing was blood. The receptor set was obtained from a man aged 80 or over in good health. Each CDR3 is given with its conserved first and last residue. D genes are given only for firm matches. Only some rows state a clone size, as once, few, many or a class for expanded clones.

CDR3aa: CASSQGVLAGRETQYF; CDR3nt: TGTGCCAGCAGCCAAGGGGTACTAGCGGGTCGGGAGACCCAGTACTTC; j_gene: TRBJ2-5; abundance: -; d_gene: TRBD2; v_gene: TRBV3-1
CDR3aa: CASRNSGTGDAEQFF; CDR3nt: TGTGCCAGCAGGAACTCCGGGACAGGGGATGCTGAGCAGTTCTTC; j_gene: TRBJ2-1; abundance: few; d_gene: TRBD1; v_gene: TRBV11-1
CDR3aa: CATSAAEDQPQHF; CDR3nt: TGTGCCACCAGTGCGGCGGAAGATCAGCCCCAGCATTTT; j_gene: TRBJ1-5; abundance: -; d_gene: -; v_gene: TRBV24-1
CDR3aa: CSAYLAGLRQETQYF; CDR3nt: TGCAGTGCTTATTTAGCGGGCTTACGTCAAGAGACCCAGTACTTC; j_gene: TRBJ2-5; abundance: few; d_gene: TRBD2; v_gene: TRBV20-1
CDR3aa: CASSVPGTGSYEQYF; CDR3nt: TGTGCCAGTAGTGTTCCCGGGACAGGGTCCTACGAGCAGTACTTC; j_gene: TRBJ2-7; abundance: -; d_gene: TRBD1; v_gene: TRBV19
CDR3aa: CASSPQGLATYNEQYF; CDR3nt: TGTGCCAGCAGCCCCCAGGGACTAGCGACCTACAATGAGCAGTACTTC; j_gene: TRBJ2-7; abundance: -; d_gene: TRBD2; v_gene: TRBV7-2
CDR3aa: CASSLASKNAGELFF; CDR3nt: TGTGCCAGCAGTTTGGCGAGTAAGAACGCCGGGGAGCTGTTTTTT; j_gene: TRBJ2-2; abundance: -; d_gene: -; v_gene: TRBV12-3/TRBV12-4
CDR3aa: CASSSETASYNEQYF; CDR3nt: TGTGCCAGCAGTTCCGAGACAGCCTCCTACAATGAGCAGTACTTC; j_gene: TRBJ2-7; abundance: once; d_gene: -; v_gene: TRBV12-3/TRBV12-4
CDR3aa: CSVEELAGGADEQYF; CDR3nt: TGCAGCGTTGAAGAATTAGCGGGGGGTGCGGACGAGCAGTACTTC; j_gene: TRBJ2-7; abundance: few; d_gene: TRBD2; v_gene: TRBV29-1
CDR3aa: CASSPVSGGVYNSPLHF; CDR3nt: TGTGCCAGCTCACCAGTCTCGGGGGGCGTTTATAATTCACCCCTCCACTTT; j_gene: TRBJ1-6; abundance: -; d_gene: -; v_gene: TRBV18
CDR3aa: CASSEGNFGGEQYF; CDR3nt: TGTGCCAGCAGCGAGGGGAATTTTGGGGGCGAGCAGTACTTC; j_gene: TRBJ2-7; abundance: -; d_gene: -; v_gene: TRBV9
CDR3aa: CASTVTGLNTEAFF; CDR3nt: TGTGCCAGCACTGTGACAGGGTTGAACACTGAAGCTTTCTTT; j_gene: TRBJ1-1; abundance: -; d_gene: TRBD1; v_gene: TRBV12-3/TRBV12-4
CDR3aa: CSARLAGAETQYF; CDR3nt: TGCAGTGCTCGACTAGCGGGAGCAGAGACCCAGTACTTC; j_gene: TRBJ2-5; abundance: few; d_gene: TRBD2; v_gene: TRBV20-1
CDR3aa: CAISEGQKSSYEQYF; CDR3nt: TGTGCCATCAGTGAGGGACAGAAGAGCTCCTACGAGCAGTACTTC; j_gene: TRBJ2-7; abundance: many; d_gene: -; v_gene: TRBV10-3
CDR3aa: CASSSGIQLGGELFF; CDR3nt: TGCGCCAGCAGCTCCGGGATTCAATTAGGGGGGGAGCTGTTTTTT; j_gene: TRBJ2-2; abundance: -; d_gene: -; v_gene: TRBV4-3
CDR3aa: CASSQIGGGYTF; CDR3nt: TGTGCCAGCAGTCAAATAGGAGGCGGCTACACCTTC; j_gene: TRBJ1-2; abundance: many; d_gene: -; v_gene: TRBV9
CDR3aa: CASTRRAGEKLFF; CDR3nt: TGTGCTAGCACAAGGAGAGCAGGGGAAAAACTGTTTTTT; j_gene: TRBJ1-4; abundance: -; d_gene: -; v_gene: TRBV7-9
CDR3aa: CSVVGVRGTTNQETQYF; CDR3nt: TGCAGCGTTGTGGGGGTCCGTGGGACAACAAACCAAGAGACCCAGTACTTC; j_gene: TRBJ2-5; abundance: -; d_gene: -; v_gene: TRBV29-1
CDR3aa: CASITTNLGGTEAFF; CDR3nt: TGTGCCAGTATCACGACCAACCTAGGAGGGACTGAAGCTTTCTTT; j_gene: TRBJ1-1; abundance: medium-sized; d_gene: -; v_gene: TRBV19
CDR3aa: CASSPGTGGTGELFF; CDR3nt: TGTGCCAGCAGCCCTGGGACAGGGGGCACCGGGGAGCTGTTTTTT; j_gene: TRBJ2-2; abundance: few; d_gene: TRBD1; v_gene: TRBV7-3
CDR3aa: CASSLNPRDEQFF; CDR3nt: TGCGCCAGCAGCCTTAACCCCCGAGATGAGCAGTTCTTC; j_gene: TRBJ2-1; abundance: few; d_gene: -; v_gene: TRBV5-1
CDR3aa: CASSLFRTGDEQYF; CDR3nt: TGCGCCAGCAGCTTGTTTCGGACAGGGGACGAGCAGTACTTC; j_gene: TRBJ2-7; abundance: -; d_gene: TRBD1; v_gene: TRBV5-1
CDR3aa: CASSQEPRVAGGYWNEQFF; CDR3nt: TGTGCCAGCAGCCAAGAACCCAGAGTAGCGGGAGGGTACTGGAATGAGCAGTTCTTC; j_gene: TRBJ2-1; abundance: -; d_gene: TRBD2; v_gene: TRBV4-2
CDR3aa: CASRRTGRLQETQYF; CDR3nt: TGTGCCAGCAGGCGTACGGGACGACTACAAGAGACCCAGTACTTC; j_gene: TRBJ2-5; abundance: few; d_gene: -; v_gene: TRBV6-5
CDR3aa: CASSCSSVEQFF; CDR3nt: TGTGCCAGCAGCTGTTCCAGCGTCGAGCAGTTCTTC; j_gene: TRBJ2-1; abundance: -; d_gene: -; v_gene: TRBV3-1
CDR3aa: CASNLRTGELFF; CDR3nt: TGTGCCAGCAATTTACGGACCGGGGAGCTGTTTTTT; j_gene: TRBJ2-2; abundance: -; d_gene: -; v_gene: TRBV2
CDR3aa: CASSLRQGRNQPQHF; CDR3nt: TGTGCCAGCAGCTTACGGCAGGGTAGGAATCAGCCCCAGCATTTT; j_gene: TRBJ1-5; abundance: -; d_gene: -; v_gene: TRBV7-2
CDR3aa: CASSLGQHQETQYF; CDR3nt: TGTGCCAGCAGCTTAGGACAGCACCAAGAGACCCAGTACTTC; j_gene: TRBJ2-5; abundance: -; d_gene: -; v_gene: TRBV7-2
CDR3aa: CASRPQGVGETQYF; CDR3nt: TGTGCCAGCAGACCTCAAGGGGTTGGTGAGACCCAGTACTTC; j_gene: TRBJ2-5; abundance: -; d_gene: -; v_gene: TRBV27
CDR3aa: CASRQLAKNIQYF; CDR3nt: TGTGCCAGCAGACAACTAGCCAAAAACATTCAGTACTTC; j_gene: TRBJ2-4; abundance: -; d_gene: -; v_gene: TRBV27
CDR3aa: CSARELLAGEETQYF; CDR3nt: TGCAGTGCTAGAGAATTACTAGCGGGGGAAGAGACCCAGTACTTC; j_gene: TRBJ2-5; abundance: -; d_gene: TRBD2; v_gene: TRBV20-1
CDR3aa: CASSYSDIRLGQYF; CDR3nt: TGTGCCAGCAGTTACTCGGACATTCGACTAGGGCAGTACTTC; j_gene: TRBJ2-7; abundance: -; d_gene: -; v_gene: TRBV6-5
CDR3aa: CASSLQQGADTQYF; CDR3nt: TGTGCCAGCAGTTTACAACAGGGGGCAGATACGCAGTATTTT; j_gene: TRBJ2-3; abundance: few; d_gene: TRBD1; v_gene: TRBV12-3/TRBV12-4
CDR3aa: CATSEWAYERYF; CDR3nt: TGTGCCACCAGTGAATGGGCATACGAGCGGTACTTC; j_gene: TRBJ2-5; abundance: -; d_gene: -; v_gene: TRBV24-1
CDR3aa: CSADRGQNTDTQYF; CDR3nt: TGCAGCGCCGACCGGGGACAGAACACAGATACGCAGTATTTT; j_gene: TRBJ2-3; abundance: -; d_gene: TRBD1; v_gene: TRBV29-1
CDR3aa: CSVDYGDEQFF; CDR3nt: TGCAGTGTCGATTACGGGGATGAGCAGTTCTTC; j_gene: TRBJ2-1; abundance: -; d_gene: -; v_gene: TRBV20-1
CDR3aa: CASSFRHGRGTDTQYF; CDR3nt: TGTGCCAGCAGCTTTAGGCACGGGAGGGGCACAGATACGCAGTATTTT; j_gene: TRBJ2-3; abundance: many; d_gene: TRBD2; v_gene: TRBV7-2
CDR3aa: CSARESAGGLSYEQYF; CDR3nt: TGCAGTGCTAGGGAGTCAGCGGGAGGGTTATCCTACGAGCAGTACTTC; j_gene: TRBJ2-7; abundance: -; d_gene: TRBD2; v_gene: TRBV20-1
CDR3aa: CAISSTDANTEAFF; CDR3nt: TGTGCCATCAGTTCTACCGACGCTAACACTGAAGCTTTCTTT; j_gene: TRBJ1-1; abundance: -; d_gene: -; v_gene: TRBV10-3
CDR3aa: CASSKSTPGQEVEETQYF; CDR3nt: TGTGCCAGCAGCAAATCCACTCCGGGACAGGAGGTCGAAGAGACCCAGTACTTC; j_gene: TRBJ2-5; abundance: once; d_gene: -; v_gene: TRBV21-1
CDR3aa: CASSLSPSGGSAGELFF; CDR3nt: TGCGCCAGCAGCTTATCCCCTAGCGGGGGGTCCGCCGGGGAGCTGTTTTTT; j_gene: TRBJ2-2; abundance: once; d_gene: TRBD2; v_gene: TRBV5-1
CDR3aa: CASSTRVASEQYF; CDR3nt: TGTGCCAGCAGCACCAGGGTAGCAAGCGAGCAGTACTTC; j_gene: TRBJ2-7; abundance: -; d_gene: -; v_gene: TRBV11-2
CDR3aa: CPSSWDRAAEAFF; CDR3nt: TGCCCCAGCAGCTGGGACAGGGCCGCTGAAGCTTTCTTT; j_gene: TRBJ1-1; abundance: -; d_gene: TRBD1; v_gene: TRBV5-1
CDR3aa: CASSHSGTSSHNEQFF; CDR3nt: TGTGCCAGCAGCCATTCCGGGACTAGTAGCCACAATGAGCAGTTCTTC; j_gene: TRBJ2-1; abundance: few; d_gene: TRBD2; v_gene: TRBV4-2
CDR3aa: CATSRGSQKVGELFF; CDR3nt: TGTGCCACCAGCAGAGGGTCGCAGAAGGTTGGAGAACTGTTTTTT; j_gene: TRBJ1-4; abundance: -; d_gene: -; v_gene: TRBV15
CDR3aa: CASRTNSGNTIYF; CDR3nt: TGTGCCAGTCGGACCAACTCTGGAAACACCATATATTTT; j_gene: TRBJ1-3; abundance: -; d_gene: -; v_gene: TRBV10-3
CDR3aa: CSARRAGGGLADTQYF; CDR3nt: TGCAGTGCTAGAAGAGCGGGAGGGGGGTTGGCAGATACGCAGTATTTT; j_gene: TRBJ2-3; abundance: -; d_gene: TRBD2; v_gene: TRBV20-1
CDR3aa: CASSQDSPSGSEQYF; CDR3nt: TGTGCCAGCAGCCAAGATTCGCCTAGCGGGAGTGAGCAGTACTTC; j_gene: TRBJ2-5; abundance: -; d_gene: TRBD2; v_gene: TRBV14
CDR3aa: CASSFEGMQTQYF; CDR3nt: TGTGCCAGCAGTTTCGAGGGGATGCAGACCCAGTACTTC; j_gene: TRBJ2-5; abundance: -; d_gene: -; v_gene: TRBV12-3/TRBV12-4
CDR3aa: CASSLGAGGTGANVLTF; CDR3nt: TGTGCCAGCAGCTTAGGGGCGGGGGGTACAGGGGCCAACGTCCTGACTTTC; j_gene: TRBJ2-6; abundance: -; d_gene: TRBD2; v_gene: TRBV7-8
CDR3aa: CASSHPTGAGGAYNEQFF; CDR3nt: TGTGCCAGCAGCCATCCGACGGGGGCGGGGGGCGCCTACAATGAGCAGTTCTTC; j_gene: TRBJ2-1; abundance: -; d_gene: TRBD2; v_gene: TRBV7-3
CDR3aa: CASRAQGSGYGYTF; CDR3nt: TGTGCCAGCAGGGCACAGGGAAGTGGCTATGGCTACACCTTC; j_gene: TRBJ1-2; abundance: -; d_gene: -; v_gene: TRBV12-3/TRBV12-4